These 14 T cell receptor beta chains were sequenced from one sample in a study of control samples from healthy donors and cancer patients. The table came from immunoSEQ multiplex PCR; TCRdb's copy has only in-frame clones and leaves some out. The repertoire holds under 450,000 clones, with 90% as singletons. Material: PBMCs. The receptors shown here come from a man aged 40-49 years with head and neck cancer.

V gene TRBV27 combines with J gene TRBJ1-1, with D possibly TRBD1 on 5 matching bases. CDR1 MNHEY and CDR2 SMNVEV come from the germline V gene (reference sequence). CDR3 length: 15 amino acids. V gave up 4 bases and J gave up 5 bases, with 17 bases separating them. CDR3 DNA: TGTGCCAGCAGTTGGGGCGGGGGAATGAGGACTGAAGCTTTCTTT. Translating gives CASSWGGGMRTEAFF.

In DNA form, the CDR3 reads TGTGCCAGCAGTGCCGGGACGATCTACGAGCAGTACTTC. It is translated as CASSAGTIYEQYF. The gene calls are TRBV6-6 and TRBJ2-7; either TRBD1 or TRBD2 may supply D (5 bases each). There are 13 residues in the CDR3. Trimming stripped 5 bases from V and 3 bases from J, with 11 bases between. Germline loops: CDR1 MNHNY, CDR2 SVGAGI (reference sequence).

The rearrangement uses TRBV27 and TRBJ2-7; 12 bases agree with TRBD2. Germline CDR1 and CDR2: MNHEY and SMNVEV (reference sequence). This CDR3 is 15 amino acids long. V shed 3 bases and J 2 bases; nucleotides not matched to a gene: 2. The DNA of the CDR3 is TGTGCCAGCAGTTTTCTAGCGGGAGGGCCCTACGAGCAGTACTTC. It is translated as CASSFLAGGPYEQYF.

This chain joins TRBV6-1 and TRBJ1-1; D call uncertain. V was cut by 2 bases and J by 0 bases, with 4 bases left in between. CDR1 MNHNS and CDR2 SASEGT come from the germline V gene. This CDR3 comprises 13 residues. This chain's CDR3 is CASSEHLNTEAFF. Here the CDR3 DNA reads TGTGCCAGCAGTGAACACCTGAACACTGAAGCTTTCTTT.

The V and J genes are TRBV28 and TRBJ2-7; TRBD1 is a possible D gene (5 bases). This CDR3 is built from 14 residues. V lost 1 base and J lost 4, with 11 bases in between. Germline assignment: CDR1 MDHEN and CDR2 SYDVKM. CDR3 DNA sequence: TGTGCCAGCAGTTTATTAACAGGCTTATACGAGCAGTACTTC. Amino acid sequence: CASSLLTGLYEQYF.

V gene TRBV5-1 combines with J gene TRBJ1-4; D call uncertain. The CDR3 spans 13 residues. Trimming removed 2 bases from V and 5 bases from J, with 7 bases in between. From germline, CDR1 is SGHRS and CDR2 YFSETQ. CDR3 sequence reads: CASSFEGNEKLFF. The CDR3, as DNA: TGCGCCAGCAGCTTCGAAGGAAATGAAAAACTGTTTTTT.

Only one count was recorded for this clone. V is TRBV11-3 and J is TRBJ2-2; maybe TRBD1 (6 bases). V was pared by 5 bases and J by 5 bases, with 18 bases between. CDR3 size: 16 residues. CDR1 is SGHNT and CDR2 is YENEEA in the germline V gene. The CDR3 coding sequence is TGTGCCAGCAGCCGGAACAGGGCTCCCGGGACCGGGGAGCTGTTTTTT. It encodes CASSRNRAPGTGELFF.

V gene TRBV28 combines with J gene TRBJ2-3; 8 nucleotides line up with TRBD2. Germline lookup yields CDR1 MDHEN and CDR2 SYDVKM. CDR3 length equals 16 residues. J lost 1 base, V lost 4 bases, and 7 bases had no gene match. The CDR3 region has the DNA TGTGCCAGCAGTTACTCTCGGGGGGGTGGCACAGATACGCAGTATTTT. This codes for CASSYSRGGGTDTQYF.

Only one count was recorded for this clone. The chain uses TRBV28 and TRBJ2-2, with TRBD1 as a possible D gene (5 bases). Looked up from germline, CDR1 is MDHEN and CDR2 is SYDVKM. The CDR3 length is 13 residues. The V gene lost 6 bases and the J gene lost 4 bases, with 9 bases spanning the gap. The DNA of the CDR3 is TGTGCCAGCAGGGGGCCGTCCACCGGGGAGCTGTTTTTT. It is translated as CASRGPSTGELFF. Together with reference TRBV28 and TRBJ2-2, the CDR3 gives the full variable domain: DVKVTQSSRYLVKRTGEKVFLECVQDMDHENMFWYRQDPGLGLRLIYFSYDVKMKEKGDIPEGYSVSREKKERFSLILESASTNQTSMYLCASRGPSTGELFFGEGSRLTVL.

The rearrangement links TRBV30 to TRBJ1-5, with D possibly matching TRBD1 (5 bases). Trimming stripped 2 bases from V and 2 bases from J, with 13 bases between. Looked up from germline, CDR1 is GTSNPN and CDR2 is SVGIG (reference sequence). The CDR3 runs 15 residues. The CDR3 DNA reads TGTGCCTGGAGTCCCACCGGGGGGGGCAATCAGCCCCAGCATTTT. Encoded protein: CAWSPTGGGNQPQHF.

This chain links TRBV7-9 with TRBJ1-1; D gene unclear. CDR3 size: 12 residues. Trimming stripped 4 bases from V and 4 bases from J, with 7 bases between. Germline CDR1 and CDR2: SEHNR and FQNEAQ (reference sequence). The CDR3 DNA reads as TGTGCCAGCAGCTGGGAGGGCACTGAAGCTTTCTTT. This codes for CASSWEGTEAFF.

The chain couples TRBV20-1 to TRBJ1-6; D uncertain. The CDR3 loop spans 15 amino acids. With 3 bases removed from V and 7 bases from J, the gap between germline ends came to 16 bases. In germline, CDR1 is DFQATT, CDR2 SNEGSKA (reference sequence). CDR3 sequence: CSASLEARLNSPLHF. CDR3 DNA sequence: TGCAGTGCTAGTCTAGAGGCTCGTCTCAATTCACCCCTCCACTTT.

CDR3 DNA sequence: TGTGCCAGCAGCCCAGAGGGTAGCATAAAGACCCAGTACTTC. Protein product: CASSPEGSIKTQYF. V is TRBV7-2 and J is TRBJ2-5, with a possible D match to TRBD2 (5 bases). Germline V gene data show CDR1 as SGHTA and CDR2 as FQGNSA. This CDR3 region has 14 residues. V was shortened by 5 bases and J by 6 bases, with 16 bases between the two germline ends.

The V and J genes are TRBV28 and TRBJ1-6; D perhaps matches TRBD1 (5 bases). Trimming removed 8 bases from V and 5 bases from J, with 10 bases in between. CDR1 and CDR2 (germline): MDHEN, SYDVKM. The CDR3 contains 13 residues. The CDR3 region is CASLARDNSPLHF. The CDR3 DNA reads as TGTGCCAGCTTAGCCAGGGATAATTCACCCCTCCACTTT.